These 24 T cell receptor beta chains originate from one sample sequenced in a study of blood T cell repertoires in COVID-19. Method: immunoSEQ multiplex PCR; TCRdb's copy keeps in-frame clones and lacks some. This sample has 110,000 to 150,000 clones, with about 90% found just once. The sample comprised PBMCs or T cells enriched from blood (not recorded which). Source of these receptors: a man aged 60-69 years who had recovered from COVID-19.

This chain uses TRBV19 with TRBJ2-5, with a weak D call TRBD2 (7 bases). CDR1 LNHDA and CDR2 SQIVND come from the germline V gene (reference sequence). V gave up 4 bases and J gave up 5 bases, with 14 bases separating them. The CDR3 runs to 14 residues. The CDR3 sequence is CASSTRGAEETQYF. CDR3 nucleotides: TGTGCCAGTAGTACACGGGGGGCCGAGGAGACCCAGTACTTC.

This clone was detected a few times. The V gene is TRBV5-1, the J gene TRBJ2-7, with 10 nucleotides matching TRBD1. The germline V gene encodes CDR1 SGHRS and CDR2 YFSETQ. This CDR3 region has 14 residues. Trimming took 4 bases from V and 4 from J; bases not matched to a gene: 5. In nucleotides, the CDR3 is TGCGCCAGCAGCGAAAAGGGACAGGGGTACGAGCAGTACTTC. Protein: CASSEKGQGYEQYF.

The V call is TRBV7-9, the J call TRBJ2-3; TRBD2 matches at 11 bases. The CDR3 extends over 15 amino acids. CDR1 is SEHNR and CDR2 is FQNEAQ in the germline V gene (reference sequence). V lost 5 bases to trimming and J lost 2 bases; unmatched junction nucleotides: 3. CDR3 sequence reads: CASSPLAGVTDTQYF. The CDR3 coding sequence is TGTGCCAGCAGCCCACTAGCGGGAGTCACAGATACGCAGTATTTT.

The rearrangement joins TRBV28 to TRBJ1-1; D might be TRBD1 (5 bases). From germline, CDR1 is MDHEN and CDR2 SYDVKM. The V and J ends lost 2 bases and 5 bases respectively, with 12 bases between them. CDR3 length equals 14 residues. The CDR3 here is CASSLGGGMTEAFF. The CDR3 DNA sequence: TGTGCCAGCAGTTTAGGTGGGGGGATGACTGAAGCTTTCTTT.

This clone was detected once. The chain joins TRBV6-5 to TRBJ2-1; 8 bases fit TRBD2. V lost 8 bases, J lost 8 bases, and 14 bases stayed unmatched. The CDR3 has 15 amino acids. In germline, CDR1 is MNHEY, CDR2 SVGAGI. In DNA, the CDR3 is TGTGCCAGCGGACCCTCTAGCGGGCAAAGAGATGAGCAGTTCTTC. This gives the protein CASGPSSGQRDEQFF.

This sequence joins TRBV24-1 and TRBJ2-2, with 8 bases fitting TRBD1. CDR3 size: 17 residues. The ends lost 6 bases at V and 0 bases at J; junction bases unmatched: 8. Germline-derived CDR1 and CDR2 are KGHDR and SFDVKD. The CDR3 region has the DNA TGTGCCACCAGTCGTCCCGGGACAGGAGCGAACACCGGGGAGCTGTTTTTT. This encodes CATSRPGTGANTGELFF.

J is TRBJ1-1 and V is TRBV28; maybe TRBD1 (6 bases). Germline assignment: CDR1 MDHEN and CDR2 SYDVKM. The CDR3 has 15 amino acids. Deletions cut 5 bases from V and 5 bases from J, with 18 bases between. This CDR3 is CASSTPRGGRTEAFF. In DNA, the CDR3 is TGTGCCAGCAGTACGCCCAGGGGCGGGAGGACTGAAGCTTTCTTT.

The chain is built from TRBV18 and TRBJ1-1; D is unclear. Per the germline V gene, CDR1 is KGHSH and CDR2 is LQKENI. Trimming stripped 2 bases from V and 1 base from J, with 5 bases between. The CDR3 is 13 amino acids. The CDR3 DNA sequence: TGTGCCAGCTCACCAGGCAGGAACACTGAAGCTTTCTTT. Translating it yields CASSPGRNTEAFF.

This clone was counted once. J is TRBJ1-4 and V is TRBV28; D is possibly TRBD1 (6 bases). Trimming removed 7 bases at V and 1 base at J, with 13 bases between. This CDR3 is 15 amino acids long. CDR1 is MDHEN, CDR2 SYDVKM, per germline. The CDR3 spells CASNRVKRTNEKLFF. DNA of the CDR3: TGTGCCAGCAACAGGGTAAAAAGAACTAATGAAAAACTGTTTTTT.

A few counts support this clone. This chain joins TRBV30 and TRBJ2-7, with D perhaps matching TRBD1 (5 bases). CDR1 and CDR2 from the germline V gene are GTSNPN and SVGIG (reference sequence). CDR3 length: 14 amino acids. Trimming removed 8 bases at V and 6 bases at J, with 23 bases between. CDR3 in DNA: TGTGCCACGGACGGCAGGGTATTTAGGTCCGAGCAGTACTTC. It yields the protein CATDGRVFRSEQYF.

This clone occurred once. Here the CDR3 DNA reads TGTGCCAGCAGCCCCACAGTGAGCGGCAGTTCTTTCTTT. It is translated as CASSPTVSGSSFF. This chain joins TRBV7-8 and TRBJ1-1; no firm D call. The V gene's germline CDR1 is SGHVS and CDR2 FQNEAQ. CDR3 size: 13 residues. Trimming removed 5 bases from V and 12 bases from J, with 19 bases in between.

The J gene is TRBJ2-1, the V gene TRBV11-2; TRBD1 is a possible D gene (6 bases). Germline lookup yields CDR1 SGHAT and CDR2 FQNNGV. The V end lost 1 base, the J end lost 0 bases, and 7 bases lay between the germline ends. The CDR3 extends over 15 amino acids. CDR3 sequence: CASSLADSSYNEQFF. CDR3 bases: TGTGCCAGCAGCTTAGCGGACAGCTCCTACAATGAGCAGTTCTTC.

The chain uses TRBV7-9 and TRBJ1-1; possible D gene TRBD1, 6 bases. Germline CDR1 reads SEHNR; CDR2 reads FQNEAQ (reference sequence). Trimming took off 2 bases at V and 1 base at J, with 11 bases between the two ends. The CDR3 is 15 residues long. In nucleotides, the CDR3 is TGTGCCAGCAGCTTATCCCAGACAGGGAACACTGAAGCTTTCTTT. Translating gives CASSLSQTGNTEAFF.

The gene calls are TRBV27 and TRBJ1-5; D call uncertain. CDR3 length: 15 residues. The germline CDR1 and CDR2 sequences are MNHEY and SMNVEV (reference sequence). V lost 2 bases and J lost 0, with 8 bases in between. The CDR3 coding sequence is TGTGCCAGCAGTTTAAACGGGTATAGCAATCAGCCCCAGCATTTT. This translates into CASSLNGYSNQPQHF.

The chain is built from TRBV9 and TRBJ2-1; D not certain. With 0 bases removed from V and 5 bases from J, the gap between germline ends came to 6 bases. The CDR3 is made up of 13 amino acids. Germline CDR1 SGDLS, CDR2 YYNGEE. CDR3 amino acids: CASSVAVDNEQFF. The DNA of the CDR3 is TGTGCCAGCAGCGTAGCTGTTGACAATGAGCAGTTCTTC.

Turning to this clone: In the same sample, other DNA sequences code for this CDR3. The genes are TRBV7-9 and TRBJ1-6; D gene ambiguous. CDR1 SEHNR and CDR2 FQNEAQ come from the germline V gene (reference sequence). This CDR3 has 15 residues. With 6 bases removed from V and 4 bases from J, the gap between germline ends came to 13 bases. The DNA for the CDR3 is TGTGCCAGCAGTTCAGGAGGAGGGTATAATTCACCCCTCCACTTT. It yields the protein CASSSGGGYNSPLHF.

Note on this clone: Other DNA sequences of this sample code for an identical CDR3. The rearrangement uses TRBV5-1 and TRBJ1-2; D is possibly TRBD1 (6 bases). Looked up from germline, CDR1 is SGHRS and CDR2 is YFSETQ. The V and J ends lost 4 bases and 3 bases respectively, with 13 bases between them. The CDR3 is 14 amino acids. In DNA form, the CDR3 reads TGCGCCAGCAGCCCAGGGGAACGGGACTATGGCTACACCTTC. It specifies CASSPGERDYGYTF.

This rearrangement joins TRBV4-1 to TRBJ1-5; possible D gene TRBD1, 6 bases. This CDR3 is built from 16 residues. Germline CDR1 is MGHRA and CDR2 is YSYEKL. The V end lost 4 bases, the J end lost 0 bases, and 13 bases lay between the germline ends. The CDR3 nucleotides read TGCGCCAGCAGCCCGTACAGGGAATATAGCAATCAGCCCCAGCATTTT. Translation: CASSPYREYSNQPQHF.

The chain recombines TRBV5-1 with TRBJ2-3; tentatively, D is TRBD2 (6 bases). CDR3 size: 14 residues. The germline gives CDR1 SGHRS, CDR2 YFSETQ. Between the trimmed V and J ends, which lost 4 bases and 0 bases, there was a span of 9 bases. The CDR3 DNA reads as TGCGCCAGCAGCGGTAGCGGAAGCACAGATACGCAGTATTTT. This encodes CASSGSGSTDTQYF.

The chain employs TRBV5-4 and TRBJ1-3; TRBD1 agrees at 8 bases. The junction had 8 bases not matched to a gene; V was cut back by 0 bases and J by 0 bases. The CDR3 has 18 amino acids. Germline lookup yields CDR1 SGHNT and CDR2 YYREEE (reference sequence). CDR3 DNA: TGTGCCAGCAGCTTGGCGGGACAGGAGTTCCTCTCTGGAAACACCATATATTTT. Its translation: CASSLAGQEFLSGNTIYF.

The rearrangement links TRBV28 to TRBJ1-5; possible D gene TRBD1, 6 bases. From germline, CDR1 is MDHEN and CDR2 SYDVKM. The CDR3 covers 16 residues. With 7 bases removed from V and 2 bases from J, the gap between germline ends came to 18 bases. The CDR3 sequence is CASISRGQGGNQPQHF. Written as DNA, the CDR3 is TGTGCCAGCATTAGCAGGGGTCAAGGGGGCAATCAGCCCCAGCATTTT. The full variable domain, its missing parts supplied by reference TRBV28 and TRBJ1-5, is DVKVTQSSRYLVKRTGEKVFLECVQDMDHENMFWYRQDPGLGLRLIYFSYDVKMKEKGDIPEGYSVSREKKERFSLILESASTNQTSMYLCASISRGQGGNQPQHFGDGTRLSIL.

The gene calls are TRBV4-2 and TRBJ2-3, with a possible D match to TRBD2 (6 bases). Germline V gene lookup returns CDR1 LGHNA and CDR2 YNFKEQ. This CDR3 is 14 amino acids long. Trimming left V 5 bases short and J 6 bases short, with 15 bases between. CDR3 bases: TGTGCCAGCAGCTGGACGGGAGATGGTGATACGCAGTATTTT. Its protein product is CASSWTGDGDTQYF.

The V and J genes are TRBV14 and TRBJ2-1; 9 bases are a match to TRBD2. J gave up 8 bases and V 4 bases, and 6 bases lay outside the gene matches. Germline V lookup: CDR1 SGHDN, CDR2 FVKESK. The length of the CDR3 is 14 residues. The CDR3 bases are TGTGCCAGCAGCCCCATAGCGGGAGAGTATGAGCAGTTCTTC. Encoded protein: CASSPIAGEYEQFF. Supplemented by reference TRBV14 and TRBJ2-1, the full variable domain reads EAGVTQFPSHSVIEKGQTVTLRCDPISGHDNLYWYRRVMGKEIKFLLHFVKESKQDESGMPNNRFLAERTGGTYSTLKVQPAELEDSGVYFCASSPIAGEYEQFFGPGTRLTVL.

The rearrangement links TRBV5-1 to TRBJ2-7; 10 bases map to TRBD2. V shed 0 bases, J shed 4 bases, and the junction held 4 bases outside the gene matches. Germline CDR1 is SGHRS and CDR2 is YFSETQ. This CDR3 has 15 residues. The CDR3 DNA is TGCGCCAGCAGCTTGGGTACTAGCGGGGCTTACGAGCAGTACTTC. Protein sequence: CASSLGTSGAYEQYF.